The rows below give T cell receptor beta chains drawn from one sample of a study of cytomegalovirus exposure and HLA in healthy donors. TCRdb's copy holds only in-frame clones and misses some; the assay was immunoSEQ multiplex PCR. The repertoire holds some 120,000 clones, with 75% to 90% as singletons. The specimen was PBMCs. These receptors originate from a man aged 50 to 59 in good health and CMV-seronegative. Both conserved end residues are part of each CDR3. A D gene is named only where the DNA matches it firmly. The size field is filled for only some rows; it gives once, few, many or a size class.

TRBD2,few,TRBJ2-1,TRBV6-4,CASSGTSGSWSSYNEQFF,TGTGCCAGCAGTGGGACTAGCGGGAGCTGGAGCTCCTACAATGAGCAGTTCTTC
TRBD1,NA,TRBJ1-1,TRBV6-4,CASSDTLGQGKLIF,TGTGCCAGCAGTGACACCCTGGGACAGGGGAAGTTGATCTTT
TRBD1,once,TRBJ2-5,TRBV19,CASSGTALAQYF,TGTGCCAGTAGTGGGACAGCCCTGGCCCAGTACTTC
NA,NA,TRBJ2-6,TRBV5-1,CASSLARRPRVANVLTF,TGCGCCAGCAGCTTGGCCCGTCGTCCCAGGGTGGCCAACGTCCTGACTTTC
NA,NA,TRBJ2-7,TRBV6-5,CASSLDSYEQYF,TGTGCCAGCAGTCTAGACTCCTACGAGCAGTACTTC
TRBD1,NA,TRBJ1-3,TRBV7-6,CASSSKSTGDTSGNTIYF,TGTGCCAGCAGCTCAAAAAGCACAGGGGACACCTCTGGAAACACCATATATTTT
TRBD1,NA,TRBJ1-2,TRBV7-8,CASSLDGQEGRYGYTF,TGTGCCAGCAGCTTAGATGGACAGGAAGGGAGGTATGGCTACACCTTC
TRBD1,NA,TRBJ1-1,TRBV27,CASSLQQGAGTEAFF,TGTGCCAGCAGTCTCCAACAGGGGGCAGGGACTGAAGCTTTCTTT
TRBD2,NA,TRBJ2-3,TRBV6-5,CASSPGGVPDTQYF,TGTGCCAGCAGTCCCGGGGGGGTCCCAGATACGCAGTATTTT
TRBD2,few,TRBJ2-1,TRBV7-2,CASSLSSGGTNEQFF,TGTGCCAGCAGCTTATCTAGCGGGGGGACGAATGAGCAGTTCTTC
NA,NA,TRBJ1-2,TRBV30,CAWRKAGVYGYTF,TGTGCCTGGAGGAAAGCAGGGGTCTATGGCTACACCTTC
TRBD1,NA,TRBJ1-4,TRBV28,CASSLQQGGIDEKLFF,TGTGCCAGCAGTCTACAACAGGGGGGGATCGATGAAAAACTGTTTTTT
TRBD1,NA,TRBJ1-2,TRBV5-1,CASSLGDRVAGGYTF,TGCGCCAGCAGCTTGGGGGACAGAGTAGCAGGCGGCTACACCTTC
NA,NA,TRBJ1-1,TRBV29-1,CRVGITTDTEAFF,TGCAGAGTCGGGATCACGACGGACACTGAAGCTTTCTTT
TRBD1,NA,TRBJ2-1,TRBV7-3,CASSLDRGYNEQFF,TGTGCCAGCAGCCTAGACAGGGGGTACAATGAGCAGTTCTTC
TRBD2,NA,TRBJ2-7,TRBV7-2,CASNLAGAYEQYF,TGTGCCAGCAACCTGGCGGGGGCCTACGAGCAGTACTTC
TRBD1,NA,TRBJ1-1,TRBV19,CASSLGGLGRGSDTEAFF,TGTGCCAGTAGTCTAGGGGGGCTGGGCAGGGGGTCGGACACTGAAGCTTTCTTT
NA,NA,TRBJ2-7,TRBV7-9,CASRDTGATYEQYF,TGTGCCAGCAGAGATACAGGAGCCACCTACGAGCAGTACTTC
NA,NA,TRBJ2-2,TRBV5-1,CASRPGMGTGELFF,TGCGCCAGCAGGCCAGGGATGGGCACCGGGGAGCTGTTTTTT
TRBD2,NA,TRBJ2-3,TRBV6-5,CASTLAGGHADTQYF,TGTGCCAGCACCTTAGCGGGGGGGCACGCAGATACGCAGTATTTT
NA,NA,TRBJ2-5,TRBV11-2,CASSLTPGTQYF,TGTGCCAGCAGCTTAACTCCCGGGACCCAGTACTTC
NA,once,TRBJ1-4,TRBV5-1,CASSFWALTNEKLFF,TGCGCCAGCAGCTTCTGGGCCCTCACGAATGAAAAACTGTTTTTT
NA,NA,TRBJ1-1,TRBV28,CASNPGVNTEAFF,TGTGCCAGCAACCCGGGGGTGAACACTGAAGCTTTCTTT